Each of the 16 T cell receptor beta chains below was sequenced from the same sample in a study of blood T cell repertoires in COVID-19 (dated by TCRdb to 2019 to 2021). Library prep was done by the immunoSEQ multiplex PCR assay. TCRdb's version of the immuneACCESS table is confined to in-frame rearrangements and falls short of the full clone set. An unresolved V gene accounts for under half of the shortfall where checked; the remainder is of unknown origin. Counted in this sample were approximately 140,000 clones; around three quarters of them appeared once. The ten largest make up roughly 15% of the sample. The sequenced material came from peripheral blood. Every receptor here comes from a man aged 45-65 years with acute or convalescent COVID-19.

The chain has TRBV7-8 and TRBJ1-5, with a tentative D call TRBD1 (6 bases). Between the trimmed V and J ends, which lost 2 bases and 6 bases, there was a span of 20 bases. Germline V CDR1 and CDR2: SGHVS, FQNEAQ. This CDR3 has 17 amino acids. CDR3 region: CASSLRVGAGSRQPQHF. In nucleotides, the CDR3 is TGTGCCAGCAGCTTACGAGTGGGGGCAGGGTCGCGTCAGCCCCAGCATTTT.

The rearrangement uses TRBV19 and TRBJ2-2; 8 positions match TRBD1. After removal of 4 bases from V and 1 base from J, the junction contained 5 bases not matched to a gene. The CDR3 loop spans 16 amino acids. Per germline, CDR1 LNHDA and CDR2 SQIVND (reference sequence). DNA of the CDR3: TGTGCCAGTAGTACCGGGACAGGAAGGAACACCGGGGAGCTGTTTTTT. Its translation: CASSTGTGRNTGELFF.

The chain joins TRBV28 to TRBJ1-2; TRBD1 matches 8 bases. V was clipped by 5 bases and J by 7 bases; unmatched bases: 9. Germline CDR1 reads MDHEN; CDR2 reads SYDVKM. The CDR3 has 14 residues. Written as DNA, the CDR3 is TGTGCCAGCAGTCAGAGGACAGGGAAGGGTGGCTACACCTTC. This translates into CASSQRTGKGGYTF.

This clone occurred many times. The rearrangement joins TRBV19 to TRBJ2-7, with 8 bases fitting TRBD1. The CDR3 is 13 amino acids. After removal of 4 bases from V and 2 bases from J, the junction contained 1 base not matched to a gene. Germline CDR1 reads LNHDA; CDR2 reads SQIVND (reference sequence). DNA for the CDR3: TGTGCCAGTAGTAGGGGACAGGCCTACGAGCAGTACTTC. It is translated as CASSRGQAYEQYF.

This sequence joins TRBV3-1 (or the pseudogene TRBV3-2) and TRBJ2-5; D unresolved. Per germline, CDR1 LGHDT and CDR2 YNNKEL (reference sequence). The length of the CDR3 is 12 residues. Trimming pared 3 bases from V and 6 bases from J, leaving 8 bases between. The CDR3 DNA reads TGTGCCAGCAGCCAGATACAGCAGACCCAGTACTTC. Translated, it gives CASSQIQQTQYF.

V is TRBV5-5 and J is TRBJ1-5; 11 bases line up with TRBD1. The V gene's germline CDR1 is SGHKS and CDR2 YYEKEE (reference sequence). With V trimmed by 4 bases and J by 5 bases, 5 bases remained unmatched. This CDR3 is 15 amino acids long. The CDR3, as DNA: TGTGCCAGCAGCCCCCGGGACAGGGGGGATCAGCCCCAGCATTTT. Its protein is CASSPRDRGDQPQHF.

J is TRBJ2-2 and V is TRBV21-1; the D call in the table, TRBD2, was not verified against the DNA. TRBV21-1 is a listed pseudogene. The CDR3 is 17 residues long. In DNA form, the CDR3 reads TGTGCCAGCAGCAAAATCCCCGGAGAATTCCGTTCCGGGGAGCTGTTTTTT. Translating it yields CASSKIPGEFRSGELFF.

V gene TRBV5-8 combines with J gene TRBJ2-1, with 11 nucleotides matching TRBD2. Trimming took 4 bases from V and 0 from J; bases not matched to a gene: 9. Germline V gives CDR1 SGHTS, CDR2 YDEGEE. The CDR3 extends over 18 amino acids. For the CDR3, the DNA is TGTGCCAGCAGCCCGGGACTAGCGGATAGGAGCTCCTACAATGAGCAGTTCTTC. Protein sequence: CASSPGLADRSSYNEQFF.

This clone is a singleton in its sample. V gene TRBV7-6 combines with J gene TRBJ2-5, with D possibly being TRBD1 (5 bases). Germline CDR1 and CDR2: SGHVS and FNYEAQ. The CDR3 contains 15 residues. V was trimmed by 2 bases and J by 4 bases, leaving 14 bases between them. CDR3 sequence (DNA): TGTGCCAGCAGCTTATGGGCAGGGCGAGGAGAGACCCAGTACTTC. This sequence encodes CASSLWAGRGETQYF.

The chain carries TRBV9 and TRBJ2-1; 15 bases fit TRBD2. This CDR3 contains 19 residues. With 4 bases clipped from V and 0 bases from J, the junction kept 8 bases outside the gene matches. Germline V CDR1 and CDR2: SGDLS, YYNGEE. The CDR3 nucleotides read TGTGCCAGCAGCACTGGGACTAGCGGGGGGTCCGCCTCCTACAATGAGCAGTTCTTC. It yields the protein CASSTGTSGGSASYNEQFF.

The gene calls are TRBV5-1 and TRBJ2-7; 7 bases fit TRBD2. With 2 bases clipped from V and 0 bases from J, the junction kept 5 bases outside the gene matches. The CDR3 runs to 15 residues. CDR1 is SGHRS and CDR2 is YFSETQ in the germline V gene. CDR3 bases: TGCGCCAGCAGCTTAGGCGGGAGAAGCTCCTACGAGCAGTACTTC. Amino acid sequence: CASSLGGRSSYEQYF. Complete variable domain (other parts from reference TRBV5-1 and TRBJ2-7): KAGVTQTPRYLIKTRGQQVTLSCSPISGHRSVSWYQQTPGQGLQFLFEYFSETQRNKGNFPGRFSGRQFSNSRSEMNVSTLELGDSALYLCASSLGGRSSYEQYFGPGTRLTVT.

This clone has only one observation. The CDR3 is CASYPGQGFFYGYTF. The CDR3 bases are TGTGCCAGTTACCCGGGACAGGGGTTTTTCTATGGCTACACCTTC. The V call is TRBV19, the J call TRBJ1-2; TRBD1 agrees at 10 bases. This CDR3 spans 15 amino acids. Germline V lookup: CDR1 LNHDA, CDR2 SQIVND (reference sequence). V was pared by 8 bases and J by 4 bases, with 10 bases of the junction left unmatched.

This chain connects TRBV5-1 to TRBJ1-2; the D gene is possibly TRBD1 (6 bases). The length of the CDR3 is 12 residues. In germline, CDR1 is SGHRS, CDR2 YFSETQ. V lost 4 bases and J 7 bases, leaving 11 bases between the germline ends. CDR3 loop: CASSADRGGYTF. The CDR3 DNA sequence: TGCGCCAGCAGCGCGGACAGAGGTGGCTACACCTTC. Full variable domain (rest looked up from reference TRBV5-1 and TRBJ1-2): KAGVTQTPRYLIKTRGQQVTLSCSPISGHRSVSWYQQTPGQGLQFLFEYFSETQRNKGNFPGRFSGRQFSNSRSEMNVSTLELGDSALYLCASSADRGGYTFGSGTRLTVV.

The V and J genes are TRBV19 and TRBJ2-3, with 7 bases that match TRBD1. J gave up 1 base and V 1 base, and 5 bases lay outside the gene matches. Germline values: CDR1 LNHDA, CDR2 SQIVND (reference sequence). This CDR3 has 16 residues. The CDR3, as DNA: TGTGCCAGTAGTATAGGGACAGGACGGGGCACAGATACGCAGTATTTT. This codes for CASSIGTGRGTDTQYF.

The V gene is TRBV7-8, the J gene TRBJ2-1; a possible D gene is TRBD1 (6 bases). Germline V gene lookup returns CDR1 SGHVS and CDR2 FQNEAQ. The CDR3 contains 14 residues. The V and J ends lost 6 bases and 9 bases respectively, with 18 bases between them. CDR3 bases: TGTGCCAGCAGACCTCGGCGGCTAGGGGGTGAGCAGTTCTTC. Amino acids: CASRPRRLGGEQFF.

The chain is built from TRBV11-2 and TRBJ1-3; D not certain. V was cut by 5 bases and J by 1 base, with 9 bases left in between. CDR3 length: 14 amino acids. In germline, CDR1 is SGHAT, CDR2 FQNNGV. CDR3 DNA sequence: TGTGCCAGCAGCCCGGTCGATTCTGGAAACACCATATATTTT. Translated, it gives CASSPVDSGNTIYF.